This T cell receptor beta chain is drawn from a study of T cell clusters in autoimmune cytopenias. About the research overall: Per sample, median TRB depth was roughly 56,000 reads, yielding a median about 2,400 distinct clonotypes. Study-level points and caveats: Primary autoimmune cytopenia patients appeared to lack physiological T cell clusters present in healthy donors. TRB repertoire shifts in secondary cytopenia and chronic lymphocytic leukemia mostly reflected lymphoma, not autoimmunity.

Germline loops: CDR1 MNHEY, CDR2 SVGEGT. The CDR3 extends over 14 amino acids. A word on this clonotype: Its matching antigen is unknown.

TRB rearrangements were amplified by touch-down multiplex PCR with mixed TRB-A/B primers. With the multiplex PCR reads reprocessed, TCRdb shows one record per CDR3 protein and no DNA. This table lists about 3,900 distinct CDR3 sequences. Some 38,000 genome equivalents of blood DNA were amplified for TRB. The chain couples TRBV6-2 or TRBV6-3 to TRBJ2-3; TCRdb's assignment of TRBD2 cannot be checked, as there is no DNA. The sequence derives from a human donor with an autoimmune cytopenia or autoimmune hepatitis (not recorded which). Input material: peripheral blood. CDR3 residues: CASSWTRFTDTQYF.